These 5 T cell receptor beta chains originate from one sample sequenced in a study of blood T cell repertoires in COVID-19. Measured with immunoSEQ multiplex PCR; TCRdb has only the in-frame clones, and not every one. The profile shows some 120,000 clones, 87% of them singletons. The sample was peripheral blood. The receptors derive from a woman aged 50 to 60 with acute or convalescent COVID-19.

The rearrangement links TRBV9 to TRBJ1-1, with no clear D. The germline V gene encodes CDR1 SGDLS and CDR2 YYNGEE. V shed 2 bases and J shed 1 base, with 12 bases lying between them. This CDR3 spans 15 amino acids. This CDR3 is CASSVLTERNTEAFF. The CDR3, as DNA: TGTGCCAGCAGCGTTTTAACAGAACGGAACACTGAAGCTTTCTTT.

The V call is TRBV28, the J call TRBJ1-2; TRBD1 aligns across 8 bases. CDR1 is MDHEN, CDR2 SYDVKM, per germline. The J segment lost 4 bases and the V segment lost 5 bases, leaving 12 bases of the junction unmatched. The CDR3 is 16 amino acids. The CDR3, as DNA: TGTGCCAGCAGTAGGACAGGGAATGGGGCCCTCTATGGCTACACCTTC. Protein: CASSRTGNGALYGYTF.

As DNA, the CDR3 is TGTGCCAGCAGCCCCTTCTCTACGACAGGGACCAAGGGTGGCTACACCTTC. Translation gives CASSPFSTTGTKGGYTF. The chain uses TRBV3-1 (or the pseudogene TRBV3-2) and TRBJ1-2; the match to TRBD1 covers 7 bases. The germline V gene has CDR1 LGHDT and CDR2 YNNKEL (reference sequence). The CDR3 has 17 residues. The ends lost 4 bases at V and 7 bases at J; junction bases unmatched: 18.

CDR3 coding DNA: TGTGCCAGCAGACCTACGACAGGAGCCATGTACTTC. It yields the protein CASRPTTGAMYF. The genes are TRBV11-3 and TRBJ2-7; D possibly corresponds to TRBD1 (6 bases). Trimming stripped 6 bases from V and 12 bases from J, with 18 bases between. Per the germline V gene, CDR1 is SGHNT and CDR2 is YENEEA. CDR3 length equals 12 residues.

This chain joins TRBV5-1 and TRBJ1-6; tentatively, D is TRBD1 (6 bases). The V end lost 0 bases, the J end lost 18 bases, and 16 bases lay between the germline ends. This CDR3 comprises 13 residues. Germline V gives CDR1 SGHRS, CDR2 YFSETQ. The CDR3 DNA is TGCGCCAGCAGCTTGGCCCTGGGAACAGGGAGCCACTTT. Residues: CASSLALGTGSHF. Complete variable domain (other parts from reference TRBV5-1 and TRBJ1-6): KAGVTQTPRYLIKTRGQQVTLSCSPISGHRSVSWYQQTPGQGLQFLFEYFSETQRNKGNFPGRFSGRQFSNSRSEMNVSTLELGDSALYLCASSLALGTGSHFGNGTRLTVT.